The rows below give T cell receptor beta chains drawn from one sample of a study of blood T cell repertoires in COVID-19. Using immunoSEQ multiplex PCR, the repertoire was profiled, and TCRdb retains in-frame clones only, with some absent. The sample shows 150,000 to 200,000 clones, 75% to 90% of them seen only once. The sequencing input was peripheral blood. These receptors all come from a man in his 70s with active or convalescent COVID-19. Each CDR3 is given with its conserved first and last residue. A D gene is named only where the DNA matches it firmly. Clone size is given for some rows only: seen once, a few or many times, or a class if the clone is expanded.

j_call: TRBJ1-4
clone_size: -
v_call: TRBV5-1
d_call: -
cdr3_length: 14
cdr3_aa: CASSLGWRGEKLFF
cdr3_nt: TGCGCCAGCAGCTTAGGTTGGAGGGGCGAAAAACTGTTTTTT

j_call: TRBJ2-7
clone_size: -
v_call: TRBV6-2/TRBV6-3
d_call: TRBD2
cdr3_length: 16
cdr3_aa: CASSYSSSGRYWEQYF
cdr3_nt: TGTGCCAGCAGTTACTCGTCCAGCGGGAGGTATTGGGAGCAGTACTTC

j_call: TRBJ1-3
clone_size: -
v_call: TRBV7-2
d_call: TRBD1
cdr3_length: 16
cdr3_aa: CASSRYDRGHQNTIYF
cdr3_nt: TGTGCCAGCAGCCGTTATGACAGGGGGCATCAAAACACCATATATTTT

j_call: TRBJ2-2
clone_size: -
v_call: TRBV2
d_call: -
cdr3_length: 13
cdr3_aa: CASSELSSGELFF
cdr3_nt: TGTGCCAGCAGTGAACTGTCGTCCGGGGAGCTGTTTTTT

j_call: TRBJ2-3
clone_size: -
v_call: TRBV18
d_call: TRBD2
cdr3_length: 17
cdr3_aa: CASSPPRAGGGTDTQYF
cdr3_nt: TGTGCCAGCTCACCACCGAGAGCGGGGGGAGGCACAGATACGCAGTATTTT

j_call: TRBJ2-5
clone_size: -
v_call: TRBV11-2
d_call: TRBD2
cdr3_length: 15
cdr3_aa: CASSLTSGVQETQYF
cdr3_nt: TGTGCCAGCAGCTTAACTAGCGGGGTCCAAGAGACCCAGTACTTC

j_call: TRBJ2-3
clone_size: -
v_call: TRBV7-2
d_call: TRBD2
cdr3_length: 17
cdr3_aa: CASSQGLAGWGVDTQYF
cdr3_nt: TGTGCCAGCAGCCAGGGACTAGCGGGATGGGGGGTGGATACGCAGTATTTT

j_call: TRBJ1-2
clone_size: once
v_call: TRBV18
d_call: TRBD1
cdr3_length: 15
cdr3_aa: CASSPGIGQGVGYTF
cdr3_nt: TGTGCCAGCTCACCAGGGATTGGACAGGGCGTGGGCTACACCTTC

j_call: TRBJ1-4
clone_size: -
v_call: TRBV30
d_call: -
cdr3_length: 12
cdr3_aa: CAWSVQAEKLFF
cdr3_nt: TGTGCCTGGAGTGTACAGGCTGAAAAACTGTTTTTT

j_call: TRBJ1-4
clone_size: -
v_call: TRBV4-3
d_call: TRBD1
cdr3_length: 15
cdr3_aa: CASSSRQGPNEKLFF
cdr3_nt: TGCGCCAGCAGCTCCCGACAGGGCCCTAATGAAAAACTGTTTTTT

j_call: TRBJ2-1
clone_size: -
v_call: TRBV10-3
d_call: TRBD2
cdr3_length: 16
cdr3_aa: CAISESLAGPYNEQFF
cdr3_nt: TGTGCCATCAGTGAGTCGCTAGCGGGGCCCTACAATGAGCAGTTCTTC

j_call: TRBJ2-3
clone_size: -
v_call: TRBV5-1
d_call: TRBD1
cdr3_length: 15
cdr3_aa: CASTSGDRGEDTQYF
cdr3_nt: TGCGCCAGCACCTCGGGGGACAGGGGGGAAGATACGCAGTATTTT

j_call: TRBJ2-7
clone_size: -
v_call: TRBV28
d_call: TRBD1
cdr3_length: 14
cdr3_aa: CASSLPDRVYEQYF
cdr3_nt: TGTGCCAGCAGTTTACCGGACAGGGTATACGAGCAGTACTTC

j_call: TRBJ2-7
clone_size: -
v_call: TRBV18
d_call: -
cdr3_length: 13
cdr3_aa: CASSPSGAREQYF
cdr3_nt: TGTGCCAGCTCACCGTCCGGAGCTAGGGAGCAGTACTTC

j_call: TRBJ1-5
clone_size: -
v_call: TRBV3-1/TRBV3-2
d_call: -
cdr3_length: 13
cdr3_aa: CASSDDRLQPQHF
cdr3_nt: TGTGCCAGCAGTGACGACAGATTACAGCCCCAGCATTTT

j_call: TRBJ2-7
clone_size: -
v_call: TRBV5-4
d_call: TRBD1
cdr3_length: 15
cdr3_aa: CASSTRQGGFYEQYF
cdr3_nt: TGTGCCAGCAGCACCCGACAGGGGGGATTCTACGAGCAGTACTTC

j_call: TRBJ2-3
clone_size: -
v_call: TRBV28
d_call: -
cdr3_length: 12
cdr3_aa: CASSRGADTQYF
cdr3_nt: TGTGCCAGCAGTCGGGGGGCGGATACGCAGTATTTT

j_call: TRBJ2-1
clone_size: -
v_call: TRBV6-5
d_call: -
cdr3_length: 14
cdr3_aa: CASSYSFTRTEQFF
cdr3_nt: TGTGCCAGCAGTTACTCGTTTACTAGAACTGAGCAGTTCTTC

j_call: TRBJ2-3
clone_size: -
v_call: TRBV5-1
d_call: TRBD2
cdr3_length: 17
cdr3_aa: CASSSGVAGGRTDTQYF
cdr3_nt: TGCGCCAGCAGCTCGGGAGTAGCGGGGGGCCGCACAGATACGCAGTATTTT

j_call: TRBJ2-3
clone_size: -
v_call: TRBV2
d_call: -
cdr3_length: 15
cdr3_aa: CASSEQGGKGDTQYF
cdr3_nt: TGTGCCAGCAGCGAACAGGGAGGAAAAGGAGATACGCAGTATTTT

j_call: TRBJ1-5
clone_size: -
v_call: TRBV9
d_call: -
cdr3_length: 15
cdr3_aa: CASSVGGRSNQPQHF
cdr3_nt: TGTGCCAGCAGCGTCGGGGGAAGAAGCAATCAGCCCCAGCATTTT

j_call: TRBJ2-5
clone_size: -
v_call: TRBV10-3
d_call: TRBD2
cdr3_length: 15
cdr3_aa: CAISEGLAGGETQYF
cdr3_nt: TGTGCCATCAGTGAAGGACTAGCGGGAGGTGAGACCCAGTACTTC

j_call: TRBJ2-1
clone_size: -
v_call: TRBV7-2
d_call: -
cdr3_length: 13
cdr3_aa: CASSLTRGNEQFF
cdr3_nt: TGTGCCAGCAGCTTAACCAGGGGAAATGAGCAGTTCTTC

j_call: TRBJ2-5
clone_size: -
v_call: TRBV3-1/TRBV3-2
d_call: -
cdr3_length: 16
cdr3_aa: CASSGEGAGKGETQYF
cdr3_nt: TGTGCCAGCAGCGGCGAGGGGGCGGGAAAGGGAGAGACCCAGTACTTC

j_call: TRBJ2-2
clone_size: -
v_call: TRBV30
d_call: -
cdr3_length: 13
cdr3_aa: CAWSDQGIGELFF
cdr3_nt: TGTGCCTGGAGTGACCAGGGAATCGGGGAGCTGTTTTTT

j_call: TRBJ1-2
clone_size: -
v_call: TRBV7-2
d_call: -
cdr3_length: 15
cdr3_aa: CASSPSRQVIYGYTF
cdr3_nt: TGTGCCAGCAGCCCTAGCCGTCAAGTTATCTATGGCTACACCTTC

j_call: TRBJ1-2
clone_size: -
v_call: TRBV7-9
d_call: -
cdr3_length: 13
cdr3_aa: CASSPDTVYGYTF
cdr3_nt: TGTGCCAGCAGCCCCGACACCGTGTATGGCTACACCTTC

j_call: TRBJ1-1
clone_size: -
v_call: TRBV29-1
d_call: TRBD1
cdr3_length: 15
cdr3_aa: CSVVSTGRGNTEAFF
cdr3_nt: TGCAGCGTTGTTTCGACAGGGCGGGGGAACACTGAAGCTTTCTTT

j_call: TRBJ1-1
clone_size: -
v_call: TRBV6-8
d_call: -
cdr3_length: 12
cdr3_aa: CASSNQGTEAFF
cdr3_nt: TGTGCCAGCAGTAATCAGGGGACTGAAGCTTTCTTT

j_call: TRBJ2-5
clone_size: -
v_call: TRBV13
d_call: -
cdr3_length: 15
cdr3_aa: CASSLASGVSETQYF
cdr3_nt: TGTGCCAGCAGCTTAGCCTCAGGGGTTTCGGAGACCCAGTACTTC

j_call: TRBJ1-2
clone_size: -
v_call: TRBV29-1
d_call: TRBD1
cdr3_length: 14
cdr3_aa: CSVDNPGQGYGYTF
cdr3_nt: TGCAGCGTTGATAACCCGGGACAGGGCTATGGCTACACCTTC

j_call: TRBJ2-1
clone_size: -
v_call: TRBV4-1
d_call: TRBD2
cdr3_length: 18
cdr3_aa: CASSQDKLAGFPSNEQFF
cdr3_nt: TGCGCCAGCAGCCAAGATAAACTAGCGGGGTTCCCATCCAATGAGCAGTTCTTC

j_call: TRBJ2-7
clone_size: -
v_call: TRBV3-1/TRBV3-2
d_call: -
cdr3_length: 13
cdr3_aa: CASSQGGPGEQYF
cdr3_nt: TGTGCCAGCAGCCAAGGAGGTCCCGGCGAGCAGTACTTC

j_call: TRBJ2-3
clone_size: -
v_call: TRBV6-2/TRBV6-3
d_call: -
cdr3_length: 11
cdr3_aa: CASSYSDTQYF
cdr3_nt: TGTGCCAGCAGCTATTCAGATACGCAGTATTTT

j_call: TRBJ2-2
clone_size: few
v_call: TRBV2
d_call: -
cdr3_length: 15
cdr3_aa: CASRAEQAITGELFF
cdr3_nt: TGTGCCAGCAGAGCAGAACAGGCGATTACCGGGGAGCTGTTTTTT

j_call: TRBJ2-6
clone_size: -
v_call: TRBV4-1
d_call: TRBD1
cdr3_length: 16
cdr3_aa: CASSQRTGVGANVLTF
cdr3_nt: TGCGCCAGCAGCCAGAGGACAGGGGTCGGGGCCAACGTCCTGACTTTC

j_call: TRBJ2-7
clone_size: -
v_call: TRBV9
d_call: TRBD1
cdr3_length: 14
cdr3_aa: CASSVDGQGDEQYF
cdr3_nt: TGTGCCAGCAGCGTAGACGGACAGGGGGACGAGCAGTACTTC

j_call: TRBJ2-1
clone_size: once
v_call: TRBV4-3
d_call: -
cdr3_length: 15
cdr3_aa: CASSPARGGGHEQFF
cdr3_nt: TGCGCCAGCAGCCCCGCGCGGGGCGGGGGCCATGAGCAGTTCTTC

j_call: TRBJ1-1
clone_size: -
v_call: TRBV27
d_call: -
cdr3_length: 13
cdr3_aa: CASRKQGNTEAFF
cdr3_nt: TGTGCCAGCAGAAAACAGGGGAACACTGAAGCTTTCTTT

j_call: TRBJ1-2
clone_size: -
v_call: TRBV19
d_call: -
cdr3_length: 14
cdr3_aa: CASSIEGAGPGYTF
cdr3_nt: TGTGCCAGTAGTATTGAAGGGGCAGGACCTGGCTACACCTTC

j_call: TRBJ2-1
clone_size: -
v_call: TRBV21-1
d_call: -
cdr3_length: 15
cdr3_aa: CASTWDRGIDDEQFF
cdr3_nt: TGTGCCAGCACCTGGGACAGGGGGATTGACGATGAGCAGTTCTTC

j_call: TRBJ1-4
clone_size: -
v_call: TRBV5-5
d_call: TRBD1
cdr3_length: 15
cdr3_aa: CASSLGYRGLEKLFF
cdr3_nt: TGTGCCAGCAGCTTGGGTTACAGGGGGCTTGAAAAACTGTTTTTT

j_call: TRBJ1-2
clone_size: -
v_call: TRBV24-1
d_call: -
cdr3_length: 17
cdr3_aa: CATSVSLLGVTLYGYTF
cdr3_nt: TGTGCCACCAGTGTTTCCCTGTTGGGCGTTACTCTCTATGGCTACACCTTC

j_call: TRBJ2-1
clone_size: -
v_call: TRBV5-1
d_call: TRBD2
cdr3_length: 15
cdr3_aa: CASSLMTAGGNEQFF
cdr3_nt: TGCGCCAGCAGCTTGATGACGGCGGGAGGGAACGAGCAGTTCTTC

j_call: TRBJ1-2
clone_size: -
v_call: TRBV7-9
d_call: -
cdr3_length: 14
cdr3_aa: CASSLGPGDYGYTF
cdr3_nt: TGTGCCAGCAGCTTAGGGCCGGGGGACTATGGCTACACCTTC

j_call: TRBJ2-7
clone_size: -
v_call: TRBV6-5
d_call: TRBD1
cdr3_length: 12
cdr3_aa: CASSLSGGEQYF
cdr3_nt: TGTGCCAGCAGTCTGTCAGGGGGCGAGCAGTACTTC

j_call: TRBJ2-5
clone_size: -
v_call: TRBV30
d_call: TRBD1
cdr3_length: 13
cdr3_aa: CAWSGTGAETQYF
cdr3_nt: TGTGCCTGGAGTGGAACAGGGGCGGAGACCCAGTACTTC

j_call: TRBJ2-2
clone_size: -
v_call: TRBV5-1
d_call: TRBD1
cdr3_length: 16
cdr3_aa: CASSTPGGTNTGELFF
cdr3_nt: TGCGCCAGCAGCACTCCAGGGGGAACGAACACCGGGGAGCTGTTTTTT

j_call: TRBJ2-1
clone_size: -
v_call: TRBV10-3
d_call: -
cdr3_length: 12
cdr3_aa: CAISEIANEQFF
cdr3_nt: TGTGCCATCAGTGAGATAGCCAATGAGCAGTTCTTC

j_call: TRBJ2-4
clone_size: -
v_call: TRBV3-1/TRBV3-2
d_call: TRBD1
cdr3_length: 15
cdr3_aa: CASSPRGQGLNIQYF
cdr3_nt: TGTGCCAGCAGCCCCAGAGGACAGGGTTTGAACATTCAGTACTTC

j_call: TRBJ2-2
clone_size: -
v_call: TRBV28
d_call: TRBD2
cdr3_length: 20
cdr3_aa: CASRPLPGLAGVRDTGELFF
cdr3_nt: TGTGCCAGCAGGCCTCTTCCGGGACTAGCGGGGGTAAGGGACACCGGGGAGCTGTTTTTT

j_call: TRBJ2-5
clone_size: -
v_call: TRBV7-9
d_call: TRBD1
cdr3_length: 17
cdr3_aa: CASSTPPGQGVLETQYF
cdr3_nt: TGTGCCAGCAGCACCCCACCGGGACAGGGTGTTTTAGAGACCCAGTACTTC